A selection of T cell receptor beta chains follows, all from one sample in a study of graft-versus-host responses after intestinal transplantation. This table comes from immunoSEQ multiplex PCR, and its TCRdb copy is limited to in-frame clones, with some not included. The sample holds tens of thousands of clones, 80% to 95% seen once. For these TCRs, the target antigens are not known. Sample: unstimulated CD4+ T cells sorted from spleen or lymph node cells, taken before intestinal transplant. Receptors were obtained from a human donor who received an intestinal transplant. CDR3s include the opening cysteine and the closing phenylalanine or tryptophan. A D gene is named only where the DNA matches it firmly. The size field is filled for only some rows; it gives once, few, many or a size class.

>TRBJ2-7|-|TRBV29-1|-
CSVGKDREGEQYF
TGCAGCGTAGGAAAGGACAGGGAGGGCGAGCAGTACTTC
>TRBJ2-7|-|TRBV7-8|-
CASSLTGYTSYEQYF
TGTGCCAGCAGCTTAACAGGGTATACCTCGTACGAGCAGTACTTC
>TRBJ1-4|-|TRBV6-6|-
CASSYRGFYEKLFF
TGTGCCAGCAGTTACCGGGGATTCTATGAAAAACTGTTTTTT
>TRBJ1-2|-|TRBV25-1|-
CASSEDTRGDYGYTF
TGTGCCAGCAGTGAGGACACGAGAGGGGACTATGGCTACACCTTC
>TRBJ2-4|TRBD1|TRBV28|-
CASSSGQGRENIQYF
TGTGCCAGCAGTTCAGGACAGGGTCGCGAAAACATTCAGTACTTC
>TRBJ2-7|-|TRBV7-2|-
CASSLETSTYEQYF
TGTGCCAGCAGCTTAGAGACTTCTACCTACGAGCAGTACTTC
>TRBJ2-7|-|TRBV18|-
CASSPLTGWSPYEQYF
TGTGCCAGCTCACCACTTACAGGGTGGAGTCCCTACGAGCAGTACTTC
>TRBJ1-1|-|TRBV27|-
CASSFRRVGPFEAFF
TGTGCCAGCAGTTTCCGAAGGGTGGGACCGTTCGAAGCTTTCTTT
>TRBJ2-7|-|TRBV11-3|-
CASSPPGNEQYF
TGTGCCAGCAGCCCACCGGGGAACGAGCAGTACTTC
>TRBJ2-5|TRBD1|TRBV2|-
CASSERSQGSETQYF
TGCGCCAGCAGTGAGAGGTCACAGGGGTCAGAGACCCAGTACTTC
>TRBJ2-3|TRBD1|TRBV5-1|-
CASSKGQVADTQYF
TGCGCCAGCAGCAAGGGACAGGTGGCAGATACGCAGTATTTT
>TRBJ1-1|-|TRBV7-6|few
CASSFRPPRGGGTEAFF
TGTGCCAGCAGCTTTAGACCCCCCAGGGGAGGGGGCACTGAAGCTTTCTTT
>TRBJ2-2|-|TRBV18|-
CASSPGGRSTGELFF
TGTGCCAGCTCACCAGGGGGACGGAGCACCGGGGAGCTGTTTTTT
>TRBJ1-1|TRBD1|TRBV5-1|-
CASSRGTGGFPIYDTEAFF
TGCGCCAGCAGCAGGGGGACAGGGGGCTTCCCAATCTACGACACTGAAGCTTTCTTT
>TRBJ2-7|-|TRBV21-1|few
CASSKTGTHSYEQYF
TGTGCCAGCAGCAAAACCGGGACACACTCCTACGAGCAGTACTTC
>TRBJ2-5|-|TRBV15|-
CATSRVGRETQYF
TGTGCCACCAGCAGAGTCGGCCGGGAGACCCAGTACTTC
>TRBJ2-3|TRBD1|TRBV10-2|-
CASAGQGTDTQYF
TGCGCCAGCGCGGGACAGGGTACAGATACGCAGTATTTT
>TRBJ2-4|-|TRBV5-5|-
CASSTQGWGTLVKNIQYF
TGTGCCAGCAGCACCCAGGGATGGGGGACCTTGGTCAAAAACATTCAGTACTTC
>TRBJ2-2|-|TRBV30|-
CAWIGGGAPNTGELFF
TGTGCCTGGATTGGAGGCGGAGCTCCAAACACCGGGGAGCTGTTTTTT